The rows below give T cell receptor beta chains drawn from one sample of a study of beta chain features in type 1 diabetes. The protocol was immunoSEQ multiplex PCR, while the TCRdb copy is restricted to in-frame clones and leaves out a portion. Among some 330,000 clones listed, approximately 10% were seen once. Sequencing was done on a sample of naive CD4+ T cells from blood. The receptor source for this set is a woman in her 30s in good health. Each CDR3 is given with its conserved first and last residue. D genes are given only for firm matches. Expanded clones get a size class; other rows say once, few or many, or leave the size out.

>.|TRBV11-2|.|TRBJ1-1
TGTGCCAGCAGCCCAACGGGGGAGACTGAAGCTTTCTTT
CASSPTGETEAFF
>TRBD2|TRBV7-9|.|TRBJ2-3
TGTGCCAGCAGCCACCAGCGGGAGGGCCCCACAGATACGCAGTATTTT
CASSHQREGPTDTQYF
>.|TRBV4-1|.|TRBJ2-1
TGCGCCAGCAGCCAAGCGGAGCCGTACAATGAGCAGTTCTTC
CASSQAEPYNEQFF
>TRBD2|TRBV7-6|few|TRBJ2-7
TGTGCCAGCAGCTTAGAGGGAGGGCCCTACGAGCAGTACTTC
CASSLEGGPYEQYF
>TRBD1|TRBV30|.|TRBJ1-2
TGTGCCTGGAGGGATAGACAGGGGGCGGTCGGAGGCTACACCTTC
CAWRDRQGAVGGYTF
>TRBD2|TRBV27|.|TRBJ2-1
TGTGCCAGCAGATGGACTAGCGGGAGGGCCCTCGGCAATGAGCAGTTCTTC
CASRWTSGRALGNEQFF
>TRBD1|TRBV28|.|TRBJ1-2
TGTGCCAGCAGTTTATTTGGGACAGGGAGAGACTATGGCTACACCTTC
CASSLFGTGRDYGYTF
>.|TRBV5-4|few|TRBJ2-1
TGTGCCAGCAGCTTGGCCGAAGGGGGGGATGAGCAGTTCTTC
CASSLAEGGDEQFF
>TRBD1|TRBV29-1|.|TRBJ2-3
TGCAGCGCCGCCTGGACAGGGGGGACAGATACGCAGTATTTT
CSAAWTGGTDTQYF
>.|TRBV5-4|once|TRBJ2-5
TGTGCCAGCAGCTTGGCCAACAGGGCTGCGGAGACCCAGTACTTC
CASSLANRAAETQYF
>.|TRBV25-1|.|TRBJ1-5
TGTGCCAGCCCCACAGGGCGGCAGCCCCAGCATTTT
CASPTGRQPQHF
>TRBD2|TRBV5-1|.|TRBJ2-1
TGCGCCAGCCATCCCGAGGGACTAGCGGGAGTGAATGAGCAGTTCTTC
CASHPEGLAGVNEQFF
>.|TRBV28|few|TRBJ1-5
TGTGCCAGCAGTTCAGGTTCCGGGGGGCGAGGTCAGCCCCAGCATTTT
CASSSGSGGRGQPQHF
>.|TRBV2|few|TRBJ2-1
TGTGCCAGCAGTGAAGCGGTCCCGGGACAACCCTGGGATGAGCAGTTCTTC
CASSEAVPGQPWDEQFF
>.|TRBV7-3|few|TRBJ1-2
TGTGCCAGCAGCTTGGGGACAAACTATGGCTACACCTTC
CASSLGTNYGYTF
>.|TRBV2|.|TRBJ2-6
TGTGCCAGCAGTCCCCGCGGTGGGGCCAACGTCCTGACTTTC
CASSPRGGANVLTF